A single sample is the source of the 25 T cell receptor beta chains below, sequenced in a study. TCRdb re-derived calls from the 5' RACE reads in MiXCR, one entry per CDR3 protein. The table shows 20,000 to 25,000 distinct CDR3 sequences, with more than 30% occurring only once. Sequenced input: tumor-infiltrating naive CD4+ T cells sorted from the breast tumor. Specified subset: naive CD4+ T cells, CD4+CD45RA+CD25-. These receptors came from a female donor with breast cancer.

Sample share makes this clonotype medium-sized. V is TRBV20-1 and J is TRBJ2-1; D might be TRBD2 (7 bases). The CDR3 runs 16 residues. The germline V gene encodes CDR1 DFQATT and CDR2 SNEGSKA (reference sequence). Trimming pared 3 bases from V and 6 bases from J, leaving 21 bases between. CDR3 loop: CSARRPGGGSPNEQFF. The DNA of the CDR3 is TGCAGTGCTAGGCGCCCGGGGGGCGGGAGCCCCAATGAGCAGTTCTTC.

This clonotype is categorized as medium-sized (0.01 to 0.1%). CDR3: CASSFVASGDTQYF. As DNA, the CDR3 is TGTGCCAGCAGTTTTGTGGCTAGCGGGGATACGCAGTATTTT. V gene TRBV12-3 or TRBV12-4 combines with J gene TRBJ2-3; 8 bases match TRBD2. With V trimmed by 3 bases and J by 6 bases, 5 bases remained unmatched. CDR3 length equals 14 residues.

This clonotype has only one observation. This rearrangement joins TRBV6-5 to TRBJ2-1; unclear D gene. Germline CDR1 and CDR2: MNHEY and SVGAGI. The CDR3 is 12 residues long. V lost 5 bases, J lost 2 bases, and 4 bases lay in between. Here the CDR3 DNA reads TGTGCCAGCAGTAAGGCCTACAATGAGCAGTTCTTC. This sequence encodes CASSKAYNEQFF.

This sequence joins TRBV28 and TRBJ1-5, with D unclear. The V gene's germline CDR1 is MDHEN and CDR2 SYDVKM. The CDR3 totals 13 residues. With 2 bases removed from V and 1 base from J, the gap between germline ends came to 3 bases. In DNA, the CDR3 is TGTGCCAGCAGTTTAAGGAGCAATCAGCCCCAGCATTTT. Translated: CASSLRSNQPQHF.

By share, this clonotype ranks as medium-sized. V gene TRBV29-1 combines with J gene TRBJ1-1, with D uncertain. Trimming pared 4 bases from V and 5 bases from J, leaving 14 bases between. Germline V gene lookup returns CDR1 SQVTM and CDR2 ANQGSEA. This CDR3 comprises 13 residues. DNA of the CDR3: TGCAGCGTTGTCAAAACACAGAGGACTGAAGCTTTCTTT. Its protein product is CSVVKTQRTEAFF.

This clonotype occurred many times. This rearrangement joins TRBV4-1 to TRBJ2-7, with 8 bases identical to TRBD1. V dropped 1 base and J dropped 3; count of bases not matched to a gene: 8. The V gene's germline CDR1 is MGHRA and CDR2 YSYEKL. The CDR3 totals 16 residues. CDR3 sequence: CASSQGRQGRGYEQYF. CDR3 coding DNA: TGCGCCAGCAGCCAAGGGCGACAGGGGCGAGGCTACGAGCAGTACTTC.

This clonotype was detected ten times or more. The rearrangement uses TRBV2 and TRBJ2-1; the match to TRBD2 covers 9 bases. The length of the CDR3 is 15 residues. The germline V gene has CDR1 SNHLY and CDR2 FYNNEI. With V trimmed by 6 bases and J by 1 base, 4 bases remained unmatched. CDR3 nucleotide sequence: TGTGCCAGCAGCCCTAGCGGGAATTCCTACAATGAGCAGTTCTTC. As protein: CASSPSGNSYNEQFF.

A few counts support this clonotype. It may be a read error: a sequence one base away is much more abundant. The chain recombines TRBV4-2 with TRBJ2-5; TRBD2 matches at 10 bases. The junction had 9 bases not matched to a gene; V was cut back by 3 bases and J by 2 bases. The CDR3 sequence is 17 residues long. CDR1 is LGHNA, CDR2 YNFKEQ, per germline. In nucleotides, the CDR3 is TGTGCCAGCAGCCACGGTAGCGGGAGGAGGAGGCAAGAGACCCAGTACTTC. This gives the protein CASSHGSGRRRQETQYF.

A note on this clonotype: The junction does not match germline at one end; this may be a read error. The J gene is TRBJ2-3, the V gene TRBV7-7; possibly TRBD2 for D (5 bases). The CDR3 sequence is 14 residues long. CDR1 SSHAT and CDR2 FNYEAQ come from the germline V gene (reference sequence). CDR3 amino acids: CASSPRGLTDTQYF. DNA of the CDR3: TGTGCTAGCAGCCCCCGCGGGCTCACAGATACGCAGTATTTT.

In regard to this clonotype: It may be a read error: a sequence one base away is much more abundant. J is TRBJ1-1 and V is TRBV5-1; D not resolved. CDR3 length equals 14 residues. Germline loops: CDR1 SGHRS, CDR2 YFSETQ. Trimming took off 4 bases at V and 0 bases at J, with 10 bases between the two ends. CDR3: CASSIGRLNTEAFF. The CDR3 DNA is TGCGCCAGCAGCATAGGACGGCTGAACACTGAAGCTTTCTTT.

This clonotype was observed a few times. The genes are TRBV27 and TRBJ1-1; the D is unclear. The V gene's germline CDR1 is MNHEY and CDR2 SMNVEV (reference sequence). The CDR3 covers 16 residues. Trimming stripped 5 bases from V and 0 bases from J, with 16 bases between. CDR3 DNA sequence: TGTGCCAGCAGTCCCTCCTACGGCGGCCTGAACACTGAAGCTTTCTTT. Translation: CASSPSYGGLNTEAFF.

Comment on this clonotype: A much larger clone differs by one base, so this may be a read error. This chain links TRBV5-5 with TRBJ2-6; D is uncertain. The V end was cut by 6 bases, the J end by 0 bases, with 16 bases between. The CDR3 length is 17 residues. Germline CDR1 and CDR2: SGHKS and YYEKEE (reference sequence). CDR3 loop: CASNPHTTSSGANVLTF. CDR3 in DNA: TGTGCCAGCAACCCTCACACCACCAGCTCTGGGGCCAACGTCCTGACTTTC.

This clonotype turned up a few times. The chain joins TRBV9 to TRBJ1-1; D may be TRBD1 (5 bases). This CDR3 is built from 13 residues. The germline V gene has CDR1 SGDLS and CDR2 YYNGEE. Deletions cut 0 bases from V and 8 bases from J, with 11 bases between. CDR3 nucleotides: TGTGCCAGCAGCGTAGAAAGGCAGGGAGAAGCTTTCTTT. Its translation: CASSVERQGEAFF.

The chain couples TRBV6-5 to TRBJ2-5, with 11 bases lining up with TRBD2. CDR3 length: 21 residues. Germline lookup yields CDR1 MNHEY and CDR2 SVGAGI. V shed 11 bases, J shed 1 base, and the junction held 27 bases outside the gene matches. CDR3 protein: CARSTSGTTGTTLTSQETQYF. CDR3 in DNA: TGTGCCCGATCGACTAGCGGGACAACGGGCACAACCTTAACGTCCCAAGAGACCCAGTACTTC.

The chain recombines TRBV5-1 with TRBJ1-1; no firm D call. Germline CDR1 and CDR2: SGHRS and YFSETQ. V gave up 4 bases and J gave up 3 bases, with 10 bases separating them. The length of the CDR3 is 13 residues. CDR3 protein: CASSGGSDTEAFF. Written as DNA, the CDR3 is TGCGCCAGCAGCGGAGGGAGTGACACTGAAGCTTTCTTT. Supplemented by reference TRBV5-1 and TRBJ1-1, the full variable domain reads KAGVTQTPRYLIKTRGQQVTLSCSPISGHRSVSWYQQTPGQGLQFLFEYFSETQRNKGNFPGRFSGRQFSNSRSEMNVSTLELGDSALYLCASSGGSDTEAFFGQGTRLTVV.

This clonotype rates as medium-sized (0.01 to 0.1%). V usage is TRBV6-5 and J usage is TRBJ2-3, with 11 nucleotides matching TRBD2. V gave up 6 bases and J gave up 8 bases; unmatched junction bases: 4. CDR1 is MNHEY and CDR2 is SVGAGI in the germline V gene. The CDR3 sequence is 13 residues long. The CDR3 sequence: CASSQTSGITQYF. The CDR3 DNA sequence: TGTGCCAGCAGCCAGACTAGCGGGATTACGCAGTATTTT.

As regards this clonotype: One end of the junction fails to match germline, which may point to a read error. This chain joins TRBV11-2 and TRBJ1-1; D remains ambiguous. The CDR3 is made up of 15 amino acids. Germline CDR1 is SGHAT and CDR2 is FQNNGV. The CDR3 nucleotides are TGTGCCAGCAGCTTAGTGGCGGGGAAGAACACTGAAGCTCTCTTT. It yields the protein CASSLVAGKNTEALF.

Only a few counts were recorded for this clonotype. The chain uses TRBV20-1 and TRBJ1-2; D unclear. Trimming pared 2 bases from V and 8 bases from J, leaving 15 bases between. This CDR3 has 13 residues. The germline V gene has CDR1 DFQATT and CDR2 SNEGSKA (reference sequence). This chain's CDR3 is CSARRSEGIGYTF. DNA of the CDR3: TGCAGTGCTAGACGATCGGAGGGCATCGGCTACACCTTC.

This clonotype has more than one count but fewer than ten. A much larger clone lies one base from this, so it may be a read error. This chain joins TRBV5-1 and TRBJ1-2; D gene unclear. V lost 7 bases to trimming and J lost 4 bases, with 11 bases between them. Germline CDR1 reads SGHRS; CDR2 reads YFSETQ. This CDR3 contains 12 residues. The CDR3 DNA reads TGCGCCAGCCGTCCGTACAGCTATGGCTACACCTTC. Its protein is CASRPYSYGYTF. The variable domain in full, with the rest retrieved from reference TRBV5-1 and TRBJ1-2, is KAGVTQTPRYLIKTRGQQVTLSCSPISGHRSVSWYQQTPGQGLQFLFEYFSETQRNKGNFPGRFSGRQFSNSRSEMNVSTLELGDSALYLCASRPYSYGYTFGSGTRLTVV.

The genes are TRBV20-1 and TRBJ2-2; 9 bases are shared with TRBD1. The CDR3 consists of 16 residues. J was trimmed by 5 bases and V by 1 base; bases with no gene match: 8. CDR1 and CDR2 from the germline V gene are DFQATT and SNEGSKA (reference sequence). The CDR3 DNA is TGCAGTGCTAGAGGCGGACAGGGGCATTGGACCGGGGAGCTGTTTTTT. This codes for CSARGGQGHWTGELFF.

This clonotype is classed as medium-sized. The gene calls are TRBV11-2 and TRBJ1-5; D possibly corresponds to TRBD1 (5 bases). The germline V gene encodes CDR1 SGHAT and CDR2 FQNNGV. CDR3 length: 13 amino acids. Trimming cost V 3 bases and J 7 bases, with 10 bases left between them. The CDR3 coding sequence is TGTGCCAGCAGCTTGGAGGGGACCCAGCCCCAGCATTTT. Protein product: CASSLEGTQPQHF.

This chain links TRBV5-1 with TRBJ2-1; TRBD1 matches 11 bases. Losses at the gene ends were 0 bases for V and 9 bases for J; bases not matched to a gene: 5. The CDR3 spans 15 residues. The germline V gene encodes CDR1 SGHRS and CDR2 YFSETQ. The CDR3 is CASSLVGQGGFEQFF. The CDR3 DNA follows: TGCGCCAGCAGCTTGGTGGGACAGGGGGGTTTTGAGCAGTTCTTC.

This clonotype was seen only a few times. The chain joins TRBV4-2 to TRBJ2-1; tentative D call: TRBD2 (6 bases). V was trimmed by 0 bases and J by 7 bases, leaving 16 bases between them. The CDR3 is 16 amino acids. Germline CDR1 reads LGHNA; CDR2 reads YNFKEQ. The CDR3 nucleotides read TGTGCCAGCAGCCAAGATCGGAGTGGAGGGACTAATGAGCAGTTCTTC. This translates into CASSQDRSGGTNEQFF.

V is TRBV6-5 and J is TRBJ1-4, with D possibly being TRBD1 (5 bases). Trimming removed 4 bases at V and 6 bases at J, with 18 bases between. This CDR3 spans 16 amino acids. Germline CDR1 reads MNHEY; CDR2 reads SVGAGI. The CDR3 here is CASSSRTKGVDEKLFF. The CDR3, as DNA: TGTGCCAGCAGTTCCCGGACCAAAGGGGTAGATGAAAAACTGTTTTTT.

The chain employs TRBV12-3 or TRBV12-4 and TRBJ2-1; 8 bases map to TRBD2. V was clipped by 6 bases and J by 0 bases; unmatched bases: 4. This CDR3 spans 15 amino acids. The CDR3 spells CASRISGGSYNEQFF. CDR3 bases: TGTGCCAGCAGGATCAGCGGGGGCTCCTACAATGAGCAGTTCTTC.